The entry below describes one T cell receptor beta chain. The antigen is unknown. The same CDR3 also results from other DNA sequences found in this sample. The PCR was carried out with 60 Vbeta primers and 13 Jbeta primers. Sequencing was performed with immunoSEQ multiplex PCR; in TCRdb, only in-frame clones are kept and a portion is missing. The repertoire consists of about 100,000 clones, with around 81% occurring once and the leading ten covering approximately 4.2%. This CDR3 is built from 13 residues. The trim removed 6 bases at V and 0 bases at J, leaving 2 bases unmatched. CDR1 is MNHNY and CDR2 is SVGAGI in the germline V gene (reference sequence). This sample was included in a study of cytomegalovirus exposure and HLA in healthy donors. Study-wide points: Sequencing depth roughly uniform across donors was assumed in presence/absence analyses. Among the CMV-associated chains, a few were confirmed in vitro as specific for CMV antigens. Sequencing had likely introduced a cluster of highly shared sequence variants as an artifact.

The sequenced material came from PBMCs. The source of this sequence is a woman in her seventies in good health and CMV-seropositive. The rearrangement uses TRBV6-6 and TRBJ2-7, with 7 bases identical to TRBD1. The CDR3: CASRRDSSYEQYF. In DNA, the CDR3 is TGTGCCAGCAGGAGGGACAGCTCCTACGAGCAGTACTTC.